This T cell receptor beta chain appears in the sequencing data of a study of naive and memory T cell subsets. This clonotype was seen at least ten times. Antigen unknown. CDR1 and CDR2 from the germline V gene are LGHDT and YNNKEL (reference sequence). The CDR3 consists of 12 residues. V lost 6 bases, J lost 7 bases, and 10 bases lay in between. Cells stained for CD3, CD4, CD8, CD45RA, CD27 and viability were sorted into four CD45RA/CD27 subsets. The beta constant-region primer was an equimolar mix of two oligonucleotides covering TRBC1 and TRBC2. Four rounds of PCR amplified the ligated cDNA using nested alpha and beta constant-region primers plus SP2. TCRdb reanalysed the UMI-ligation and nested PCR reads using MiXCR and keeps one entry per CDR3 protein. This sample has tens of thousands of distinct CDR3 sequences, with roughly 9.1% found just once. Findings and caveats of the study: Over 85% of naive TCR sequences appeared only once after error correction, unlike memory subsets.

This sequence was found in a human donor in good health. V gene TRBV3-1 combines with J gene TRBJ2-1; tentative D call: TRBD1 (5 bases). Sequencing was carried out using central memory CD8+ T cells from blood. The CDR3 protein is CASRQKGNEQFF. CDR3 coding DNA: TGTGCCAGCAGACAAAAGGGGAATGAGCAGTTCTTC.